One and the same sample provided the 19 T cell receptor beta chains below, sequenced in a study of blood T cell repertoires in COVID-19. Here immunoSEQ multiplex PCR was the method, and the copy in TCRdb shows in-frame clones only, minus some. The table lists some 70,000 clones, roughly 88% of them singletons. The specimen was peripheral blood. The receptors were sampled from a man aged 50 to 59 with COVID-19, enrolled during active disease.

The CDR3 nucleotides read TGTGCCAGTAGCGATTACTCATTGGAGCAGTACTTC. Protein sequence: CASSDYSLEQYF. This chain uses TRBV19 with TRBJ2-7; D is ambiguous. Germline CDR1 LNHDA, CDR2 SQIVND (reference sequence). CDR3 size: 12 residues. The V end lost 6 bases, the J end lost 7 bases, and 13 bases lay between the germline ends.

The chain is built from TRBV4-2 and TRBJ2-7; TRBD2 aligns across 13 bases. The V gene end was trimmed by 4 bases and the J gene end by 2 bases; junction bases not matched to a gene: 8. CDR1 is LGHNA, CDR2 YNFKEQ, per germline. The CDR3 sequence is 17 residues long. The CDR3 DNA reads as TGTGCCAGCAGCCCAGGACTAGCGGGAGTGGGAACCTACGAGCAGTACTTC. It yields the protein CASSPGLAGVGTYEQYF.

V and J are TRBV24-1 and TRBJ1-2, with 8 bases that match TRBD1. Trimming cost V 5 bases and J 8 bases; bases outside gene matches: 12. Germline-derived CDR1 and CDR2 are KGHDR and SFDVKD. This CDR3 spans 15 amino acids. Written as DNA, the CDR3 is TGTGCCACCAGTGTTCTACAGGGGGGGCGGAAGGGCTACACCTTC. Translated: CATSVLQGGRKGYTF.

The chain links TRBV30 to TRBJ2-3, with 12 bases that match TRBD2. The germline CDR1 and CDR2 sequences are GTSNPN and SVGIG (reference sequence). This CDR3 contains 18 residues. Unmatched junction bases numbered 9, after V lost 1 base and J lost 1 base. The CDR3 coding sequence is TGTGCCTGGAGTGCGTCTAGCGGGAGGGCCGTGGGCACAGATACGCAGTATTTT. It translates to CAWSASSGRAVGTDTQYF.

The chain combines TRBV7-2 with TRBJ2-7; 12 bases line up with TRBD1. V shed 5 bases and J 5 bases; nucleotides not matched to a gene: 7. From germline, CDR1 is SGHTA and CDR2 FQGNSA. The CDR3 sequence is 15 residues long. The CDR3 region is CASSLVGTGGNEQYF. Here the CDR3 DNA reads TGTGCCAGCAGCCTAGTTGGGACAGGGGGCAACGAGCAGTACTTC.

The rearrangement links TRBV2 to TRBJ2-5, with D hard to call. This CDR3 contains 14 residues. The V and J ends lost 2 bases and 3 bases respectively, with 10 bases between them. Germline CDR1 and CDR2: SNHLY and FYNNEI. CDR3 nucleotide sequence: TGTGCCAGCAGTGAATTGACTGGAGAAGAGACCCAGTACTTC. Protein sequence: CASSELTGEETQYF.

V gene TRBV7-2 combines with J gene TRBJ2-1; no clear D gene. This CDR3 region has 14 residues. Germline CDR1 reads SGHTA; CDR2 reads FQGNSA. The V gene lost 1 base and the J gene lost 6 bases, with 10 bases spanning the gap. The CDR3 DNA is TGTGCCAGCAGCTTAGGGTTTCGAGTCAATGAGCAGTTCTTC. Its translation is CASSLGFRVNEQFF.

The chain uses TRBV19 and TRBJ2-7; tentative D call: TRBD1 (5 bases). The CDR3 runs 13 residues. Germline assignment: CDR1 LNHDA and CDR2 SQIVND (reference sequence). V lost 1 base, J lost 6 bases, and 10 bases lay in between. Written as DNA, the CDR3 is TGTGCCAGTAGTATAGGTCAGGGTGGCGAGCAGTACTTC. It specifies CASSIGQGGEQYF.

This clone came up once. V and J are TRBV19 and TRBJ1-1, with 9 positions matching TRBD1. The CDR3 runs to 14 residues. V lost 3 bases and J lost 6; bases outside the gene matches: 5. CDR1 LNHDA and CDR2 SQIVND come from the germline V gene (reference sequence). CDR3 residues: CASSMGQGTSEAFF. The CDR3 DNA reads TGTGCCAGTAGTATGGGACAGGGAACATCTGAAGCTTTCTTT.

This clone was counted a single time. The chain is built from TRBV19 and TRBJ2-2; 11 nucleotides agree with TRBD2. This CDR3 is built from 17 residues. With V trimmed by 3 bases and J by 2 bases, 5 bases remained unmatched. From germline, CDR1 is LNHDA and CDR2 SQIVND (reference sequence). The chain's CDR3 is CASSIRLAGPNTGELFF. DNA of the CDR3: TGTGCCAGTAGTATTAGACTAGCGGGACCTAACACCGGGGAGCTGTTTTTT.

The V gene is TRBV11-3, the J gene TRBJ2-2; weak D call: TRBD1 (6 bases). CDR3 length equals 15 residues. V was shortened by 5 bases and J by 2 bases, with 12 bases between the two germline ends. Germline V gene lookup returns CDR1 SGHNT and CDR2 YENEEA. CDR3 bases: TGTGCCAGCAGCAGAGGACAGAGTAACACCGGGGAGCTGTTTTTT. Translated: CASSRGQSNTGELFF.

The chain carries TRBV5-1 and TRBJ1-5; 9 bases are a match to TRBD1. Germline CDR1 and CDR2: SGHRS and YFSETQ. The CDR3 loop spans 15 amino acids. V was clipped by 3 bases and J by 7 bases; unmatched bases: 8. This CDR3 reads CASSSGTGRGQPQHF. In nucleotides, the CDR3 is TGCGCCAGCAGCTCCGGGACAGGGCGGGGGCAGCCCCAGCATTTT.

The chain recombines TRBV7-2 with TRBJ2-1; D may be TRBD2 (6 bases). Trimming took 5 bases from V and 4 from J, leaving 18 bases between them. The germline gives CDR1 SGHTA, CDR2 FQGNSA. CDR3 length equals 16 residues. CDR3 in amino acids: CASSAGDFRYYNEQFF. The CDR3 DNA is TGTGCCAGCAGCGCCGGGGACTTCCGATATTACAATGAGCAGTTCTTC.

A single count supports this clone. The V and J genes are TRBV10-3 and TRBJ1-1; TRBD1 is a possible D gene (5 bases). The CDR3 contains 14 residues. Germline V gives CDR1 ENHRY, CDR2 SYGVKD. Trimming pared 4 bases from V and 3 bases from J, leaving 12 bases between. CDR3 region: CAISVQGTDTEAFF. CDR3 nucleotide sequence: TGTGCCATCAGTGTGCAGGGAACGGACACTGAAGCTTTCTTT.

The chain joins TRBV28 to TRBJ1-3, with 7 bases aligning to TRBD1. The length of the CDR3 is 16 residues. V was clipped by 7 bases and J by 4 bases; unmatched bases: 13. The germline gives CDR1 MDHEN, CDR2 SYDVKM. The CDR3 DNA sequence: TGTGCCAGCACTCGAGACGACAGGGCCTGGGGAAACACCATATATTTT. It translates to CASTRDDRAWGNTIYF.

This rearrangement joins TRBV4-1 to TRBJ1-2; 7 bases fit TRBD1. Germline CDR1 and CDR2: MGHRA and YSYEKL. Germline trimming cut 0 bases from V and 5 bases from J; bases unmatched to any gene: 18. The CDR3 consists of 19 residues. The CDR3 DNA sequence: TGCGCCAGCAGCCAAGATGGTTGGGGAGACAGGGCGGCCATGTATGGCTACACCTTC. Translation: CASSQDGWGDRAAMYGYTF.

This sequence joins TRBV19 and TRBJ1-1; D is uncertain. V lost 7 bases and J lost 7, with 10 bases in between. Germline CDR1 reads LNHDA; CDR2 reads SQIVND (reference sequence). This CDR3 comprises 11 residues. The CDR3 region has the DNA TGTGCCAGTAAGTACCAGCGTGAAGCTTTCTTT. As protein: CASKYQREAFF.

This chain links TRBV5-1 with TRBJ2-7, with D possibly TRBD1 on 7 matching bases. The CDR3 length is 16 residues. Looked up from germline, CDR1 is SGHRS and CDR2 is YFSETQ. V was cut by 4 bases and J by 7 bases, with 24 bases left in between. CDR3 protein: CASSPPGTALRGEQYF. CDR3 sequence (DNA): TGCGCCAGCAGCCCCCCCGGGACAGCCTTACGGGGGGAGCAGTACTTC.

The genes are TRBV5-1 and TRBJ2-5, with D maybe TRBD1 (5 bases). The V end was cut by 0 bases, the J end by 2 bases, with 11 bases between. CDR1 is SGHRS and CDR2 is YFSETQ in the germline V gene. The CDR3 is 15 amino acids. The CDR3 loop is CASSLASGNQETQYF. CDR3 sequence (DNA): TGCGCCAGCAGCTTGGCCTCAGGGAATCAAGAGACCCAGTACTTC.